Shown below are 20 T cell receptor beta chains from a single sample sequenced in a study of low-dose radiotherapy and immunotherapy resistance in tumors. TRAV- and TRBV-specific primers primed first-strand cDNA, covering alpha and beta chains. It was with a constant-region primer and a V-primer adapter that TCRs were amplified over approximately 18 PCR cycles. TCRdb re-called the reads with MiXCR, one entry per CDR3 protein. Among around 10,000 distinct CDR3 sequences listed, 40% to 65% were seen once. Receptor source: a human donor with advanced metastatic prostate, ovarian, gallbladder or colorectal cancer (not recorded which). This table probably holds off-target reads from a library built for another chain.

The chain carries TRBV20-1 and TRBJ2-1; 7 nucleotides align to TRBD2. The CDR3 length is 14 residues. Germline V lookup: CDR1 DFQATT, CDR2 SNEGSKA (reference sequence). The J segment lost 3 bases and the V segment lost 1 base, leaving 3 bases of the junction unmatched. The CDR3 loop reads CSARVPSGYNEQFF. The CDR3 DNA follows: TGCAGTGCTAGAGTCCCTAGCGGCTACAATGAGCAGTTCTTC.

The chain has TRBV15 and TRBJ2-1; D call uncertain. Germline CDR1 reads LNHNV; CDR2 reads YYDKDF (reference sequence). The CDR3 runs 14 residues. V dropped 0 bases and J dropped 8 bases, with 11 bases sitting between them. This chain's CDR3 is CATSRDGPRDEQFF. Here the CDR3 DNA reads TGTGCCACCAGCAGAGATGGCCCCCGGGATGAGCAGTTCTTC.

The gene calls are TRBV12-3 or TRBV12-4 and TRBJ1-2; D remains ambiguous. CDR3 size: 15 residues. The ends were cut back, 4 bases at V and 2 bases at J, with 14 bases in the middle. CDR3 residues: CASSSTWGGNYGYTF. CDR3 nucleotides: TGTGCCAGCAGTTCGACTTGGGGAGGGAACTATGGCTACACCTTC.

This clonotype showed up just a few times. This chain connects TRBV12-3 or TRBV12-4 to TRBJ2-7, with TRBD2 as a possible D gene (5 bases). The CDR3 runs to 14 residues. Trimming stripped 6 bases from V and 3 bases from J, with 15 bases between. CDR3 DNA sequence: TGTGCCAGCAGGAGAGGGCTCCGTGGCTACGAGCAGTACTTC. This codes for CASRRGLRGYEQYF.

This clonotype has more than one count but fewer than ten. The chain couples TRBV7-6 to TRBJ1-1; tentative D call: TRBD1 (5 bases). This CDR3 spans 15 amino acids. Trimming shortened V by 6 bases and J by 3 bases, and 17 bases separated the two germline ends. Germline V gene lookup returns CDR1 SGHVS and CDR2 FNYEAQ. For the CDR3, the DNA is TGTGCCAGCAGACTCGACTCGGGGCGAGACACTGAAGCTTTCTTT. Amino acid sequence: CASRLDSGRDTEAFF.

V usage is TRBV15 and J usage is TRBJ2-2; D is ambiguous. This CDR3 is 16 amino acids long. Germline V lookup: CDR1 LNHNV, CDR2 YYDKDF (reference sequence). Trimming stripped 0 bases from V and 2 bases from J, with 10 bases between. This chain's CDR3 is CATSRDWAENTGELFF. In nucleotides, the CDR3 is TGTGCCACCAGCAGAGATTGGGCGGAAAACACCGGGGAGCTGTTTTTT.

The chain is built from TRBV4-2 and TRBJ2-7; 7 bases align to TRBD1. The germline V gene has CDR1 LGHNA and CDR2 YNFKEQ. J gave up 1 base and V 0 bases, and 18 bases lay outside the gene matches. The CDR3 length is 20 residues. CDR3 sequence: CASSQEFQGVLRNPSYEQYF. CDR3 coding DNA: TGTGCCAGCAGCCAAGAGTTTCAGGGGGTTCTGAGGAACCCTTCCTACGAGCAGTACTTC.

In this sample, this clonotype turned up once. The rearrangement uses TRBV2 and TRBJ2-3, with 7 positions matching TRBD1. The trim removed 5 bases at V and 1 base at J, leaving 3 bases unmatched. This CDR3 has 14 residues. Germline assignment: CDR1 SNHLY and CDR2 FYNNEI. The CDR3 region is CASSWTGGTDTQYF. Here the CDR3 DNA reads TGTGCCAGCAGTTGGACAGGTGGCACAGATACGCAGTATTTT.

This clonotype was seen more than once but under ten times. J is TRBJ2-7 and V is TRBV5-1; D possibly corresponds to TRBD2 (5 bases). From germline, CDR1 is SGHRS and CDR2 YFSETQ. The CDR3 covers 12 residues. V was shortened by 6 bases and J by 2 bases, with 9 bases between the two germline ends. The DNA for the CDR3 is TGCGCCAGCAACGGGAATGCCTACGAGCAGTACTTC. It specifies CASNGNAYEQYF.

This clonotype was seen a handful of times. The J gene is TRBJ2-4, the V gene TRBV12-5; a weak D match, TRBD1 (6 bases). Germline CDR1 LGHNT, CDR2 FRNRAP. With 1 base removed from V and 0 bases from J, the gap between germline ends came to 13 bases. CDR3 size: 17 residues. The CDR3 sequence: CASGLARTEPAKNIQYF. As DNA, the CDR3 is TGTGCTAGTGGTTTGGCCCGGACAGAACCAGCCAAAAACATTCAGTACTTC.

The rearrangement joins TRBV6-1 to TRBJ2-7; perhaps TRBD1 as D (6 bases). The CDR3 consists of 13 residues. Looked up from germline, CDR1 is MNHNS and CDR2 is SASEGT. Trimming removed 5 bases from V and 4 bases from J, with 12 bases in between. CDR3 protein: CASSYRVAYEQYF. The CDR3 DNA reads as TGTGCCAGCAGTTACAGGGTTGCATACGAGCAGTACTTC.

The chain employs TRBV27 and TRBJ1-1; D is undetermined. Germline V gene sequence: CDR1 MNHEY, CDR2 SMNVEV (reference sequence). Trimming shortened V by 3 bases and J by 4 bases, and 9 bases separated the two germline ends. The CDR3 loop spans 13 amino acids. In DNA, the CDR3 is TGTGCCAGCAGTTTGGCGATCAGCACTGAAGCTTTCTTT. This codes for CASSLAISTEAFF.

The chain couples TRBV20-1 to TRBJ2-3; 8 bases map to TRBD2. The CDR3 contains 13 residues. J gave up 4 bases and V 2 bases, and 2 bases lay outside the gene matches. Germline assignment: CDR1 DFQATT and CDR2 SNEGSKA (reference sequence). CDR3 protein: CSARLAGADTQYF. Written as DNA, the CDR3 is TGCAGTGCTAGACTAGCGGGTGCAGATACGCAGTATTTT.

This clonotype has just a few counts. CDR3 nucleotide sequence: TGTGCCAGCAGCCAGACTAGCGGGGGGGCCAATGAGCAGTTCTTC. Protein product: CASSQTSGGANEQFF. The genes are TRBV9 and TRBJ2-1, with 14 bases aligning to TRBD2. Germline V gene data show CDR1 as SGDLS and CDR2 as YYNGEE. After removal of 4 bases from V and 6 bases from J, the junction contained 3 bases not matched to a gene. This CDR3 region has 15 residues.

This clonotype turned up a few times. The gene calls are TRBV20-1 and TRBJ1-5; D is unresolved. This CDR3 region has 13 residues. Germline CDR1 DFQATT, CDR2 SNEGSKA (reference sequence). V lost 6 bases and J 4 bases, leaving 13 bases between the germline ends. The chain's CDR3 is CSAQKGTNQPQHF. The DNA of the CDR3 is TGCAGTGCCCAAAAGGGTACGAATCAGCCCCAGCATTTT.

The genes are TRBV19 and TRBJ2-3; a possible D gene is TRBD2 (5 bases). Trimming took off 3 bases at V and 4 bases at J, with 11 bases between the two ends. Germline CDR1 and CDR2: LNHDA and SQIVND (reference sequence). The CDR3 contains 14 residues. CDR3 protein: CASSIKAGADTQYF. The CDR3 region has the DNA TGTGCCAGTAGTATTAAGGCGGGCGCAGATACGCAGTATTTT.

The chain links TRBV4-3 to TRBJ2-2, with TRBD1 matching 7 bases. This CDR3 region has 17 residues. Per germline, CDR1 LGHNA and CDR2 YSLEER. Losses at the gene ends were 3 bases for V and 6 bases for J; bases not matched to a gene: 13. CDR3 nucleotides: TGCGCCAGCAGCCACCCTTCTAACAGGGGAGCGGCCGGGGAGCTGTTTTTT. This encodes CASSHPSNRGAAGELFF.

This clonotype was counted a few times. J is TRBJ2-1 and V is TRBV29-1, with TRBD2 matching 10 bases. CDR1 SQVTM and CDR2 ANQGSEA come from the germline V gene. Losses at the gene ends were 2 bases for V and 10 bases for J; bases not matched to a gene: 5. CDR3 size: 13 residues. The DNA of the CDR3 is TGCAGCGTTGAACCAGCGGGGGGGGACGAGCAGTTCTTC. It is translated as CSVEPAGGDEQFF.

This clonotype was counted a few times. The CDR3 protein is CASSVVGAEQFF. Written as DNA, the CDR3 is TGTGCCAGCAGCGTAGTGGGGGCTGAGCAGTTCTTC. The chain couples TRBV9 to TRBJ2-1; TRBD1 is a possible D gene (6 bases). The germline V gene encodes CDR1 SGDLS and CDR2 YYNGEE. The CDR3 extends over 12 amino acids. V lost 0 bases, J lost 9 bases, and 7 bases lay in between. Using reference TRBV9 and TRBJ2-1 for the parts outside the CDR3, the full variable domain is DSGVTQTPKHLITATGQRVTLRCSPRSGDLSVYWYQQSLDQGLQFLIQYYNGEERAKGNILERFSAQQFPDLHSELNLSSLELGDSALYFCASSVVGAEQFFGPGTRLTVL.

V gene TRBV5-4 combines with J gene TRBJ2-1, with D unclear. V was trimmed by 4 bases and J by 4 bases, leaving 12 bases between them. In germline, CDR1 is SGHNT, CDR2 YYREEE (reference sequence). CDR3 length: 14 amino acids. CDR3 protein: CASSVGPTYNEQFF. The CDR3 DNA is TGTGCCAGCAGCGTCGGACCGACTTACAATGAGCAGTTCTTC.